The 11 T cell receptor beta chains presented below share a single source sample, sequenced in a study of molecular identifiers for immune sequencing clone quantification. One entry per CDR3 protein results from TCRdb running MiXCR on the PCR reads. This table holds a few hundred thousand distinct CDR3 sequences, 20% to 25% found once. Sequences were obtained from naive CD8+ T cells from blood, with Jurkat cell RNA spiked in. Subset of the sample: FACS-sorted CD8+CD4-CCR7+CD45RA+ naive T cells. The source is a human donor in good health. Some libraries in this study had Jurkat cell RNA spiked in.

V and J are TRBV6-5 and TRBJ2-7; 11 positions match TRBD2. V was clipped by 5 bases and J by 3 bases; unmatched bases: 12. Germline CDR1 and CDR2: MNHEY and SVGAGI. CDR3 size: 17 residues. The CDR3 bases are TGTGCCAGCAGTCCTACCCCTAGCGGGGGGATAAACTACGAGCAGTACTTC. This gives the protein CASSPTPSGGINYEQYF.

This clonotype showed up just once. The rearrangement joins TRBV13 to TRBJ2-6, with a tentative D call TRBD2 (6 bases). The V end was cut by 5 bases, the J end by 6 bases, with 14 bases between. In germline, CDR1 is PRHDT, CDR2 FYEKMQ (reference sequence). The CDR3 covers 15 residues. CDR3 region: CASSNRLVEANVLTF. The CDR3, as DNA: TGTGCCAGCAGCAACCGACTAGTCGAGGCCAACGTCCTGACTTTC.

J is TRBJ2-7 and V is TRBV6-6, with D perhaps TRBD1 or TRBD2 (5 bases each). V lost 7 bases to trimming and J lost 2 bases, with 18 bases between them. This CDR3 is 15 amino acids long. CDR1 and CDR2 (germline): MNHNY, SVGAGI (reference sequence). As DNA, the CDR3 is TGTGCCAGCAAAAGAAGCCGGGACGGACCCTACGAGCAGTACTTC. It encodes CASKRSRDGPYEQYF.

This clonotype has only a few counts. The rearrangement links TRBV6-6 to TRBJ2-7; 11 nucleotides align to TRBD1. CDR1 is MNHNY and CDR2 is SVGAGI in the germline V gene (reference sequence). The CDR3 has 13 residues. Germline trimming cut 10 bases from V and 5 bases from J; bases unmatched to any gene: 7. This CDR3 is CAIGQGAAHEQYF. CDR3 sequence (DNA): TGTGCCATCGGACAGGGGGCGGCACACGAGCAGTACTTC.

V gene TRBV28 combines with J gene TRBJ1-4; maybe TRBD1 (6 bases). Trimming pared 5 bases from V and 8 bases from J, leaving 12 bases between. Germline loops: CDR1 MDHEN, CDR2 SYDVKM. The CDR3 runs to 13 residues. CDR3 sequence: CASSPRGSEKLFF. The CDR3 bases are TGTGCCAGCAGTCCCAGGGGTAGCGAAAAACTGTTTTTT.

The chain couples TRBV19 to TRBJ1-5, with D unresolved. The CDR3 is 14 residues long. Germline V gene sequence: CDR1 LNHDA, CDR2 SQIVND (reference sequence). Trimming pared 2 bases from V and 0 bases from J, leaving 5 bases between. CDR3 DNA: TGTGCCAGTAGTATATGGGATAGCAATCAGCCCCAGCATTTT. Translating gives CASSIWDSNQPQHF.

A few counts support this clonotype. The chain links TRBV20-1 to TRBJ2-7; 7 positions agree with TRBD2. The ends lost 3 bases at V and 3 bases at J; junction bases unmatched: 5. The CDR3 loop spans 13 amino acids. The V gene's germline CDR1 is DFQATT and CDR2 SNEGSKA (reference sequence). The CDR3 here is CSARGLYGYEQYF. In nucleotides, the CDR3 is TGCAGTGCTAGGGGACTATACGGCTACGAGCAGTACTTC.

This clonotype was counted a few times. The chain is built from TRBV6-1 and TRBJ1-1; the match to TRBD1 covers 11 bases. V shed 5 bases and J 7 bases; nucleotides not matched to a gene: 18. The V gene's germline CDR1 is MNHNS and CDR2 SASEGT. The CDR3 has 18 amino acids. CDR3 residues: CASSTHPGQGALWIEAFF. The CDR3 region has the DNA TGTGCCAGCAGTACCCACCCCGGACAGGGGGCTTTGTGGATTGAAGCTTTCTTT.

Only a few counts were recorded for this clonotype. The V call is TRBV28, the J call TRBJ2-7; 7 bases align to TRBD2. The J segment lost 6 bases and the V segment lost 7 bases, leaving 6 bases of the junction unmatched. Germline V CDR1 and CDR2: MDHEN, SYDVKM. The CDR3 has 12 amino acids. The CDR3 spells CASTSGGGEQYF. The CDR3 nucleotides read TGTGCCAGCACCAGTGGGGGGGGCGAGCAGTACTTC.

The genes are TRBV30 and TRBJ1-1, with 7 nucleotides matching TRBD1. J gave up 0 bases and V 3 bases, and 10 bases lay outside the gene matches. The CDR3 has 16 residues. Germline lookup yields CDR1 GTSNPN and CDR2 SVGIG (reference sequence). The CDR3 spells CAWSPTGEVMNTEAFF. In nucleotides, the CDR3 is TGTGCCTGGAGCCCCACAGGGGAGGTCATGAACACTGAAGCTTTCTTT.

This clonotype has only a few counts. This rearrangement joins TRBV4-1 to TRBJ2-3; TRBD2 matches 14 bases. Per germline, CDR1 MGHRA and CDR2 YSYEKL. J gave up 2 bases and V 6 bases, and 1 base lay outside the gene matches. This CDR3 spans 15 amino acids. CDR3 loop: CASRGLAGDTDTQYF. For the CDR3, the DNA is TGCGCCAGCAGGGGACTAGCGGGGGACACAGATACGCAGTATTTT.